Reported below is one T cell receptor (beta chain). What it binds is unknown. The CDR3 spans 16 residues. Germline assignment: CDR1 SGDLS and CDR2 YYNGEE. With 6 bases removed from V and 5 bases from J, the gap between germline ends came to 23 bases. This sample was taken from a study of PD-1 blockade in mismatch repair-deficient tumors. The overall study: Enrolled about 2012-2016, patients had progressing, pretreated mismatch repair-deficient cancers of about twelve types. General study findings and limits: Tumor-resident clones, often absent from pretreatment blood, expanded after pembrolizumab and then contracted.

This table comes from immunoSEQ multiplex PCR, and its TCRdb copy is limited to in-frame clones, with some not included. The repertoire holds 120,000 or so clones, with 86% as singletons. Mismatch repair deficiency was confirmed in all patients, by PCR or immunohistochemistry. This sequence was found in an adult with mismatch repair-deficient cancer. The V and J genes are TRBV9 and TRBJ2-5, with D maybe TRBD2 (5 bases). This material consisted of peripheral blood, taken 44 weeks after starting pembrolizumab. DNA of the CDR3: TGTGCCAGCACCAAAGCCGGGAAATGGGAAGGGGAGACCCAGTACTTC. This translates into CASTKAGKWEGETQYF. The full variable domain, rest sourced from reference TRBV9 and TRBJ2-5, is DSGVTQTPKHLITATGQRVTLRCSPRSGDLSVYWYQQSLDQGLQFLIQYYNGEERAKGNILERFSAQQFPDLHSELNLSSLELGDSALYFCASTKAGKWEGETQYFGPGTRLLVL.